One sample yielded the 30 T cell receptor beta chains listed below, sequenced in a study of T cell responses to AZD1222 COVID-19 vaccine. Using immunoSEQ multiplex PCR, the repertoire was profiled, and TCRdb retains in-frame clones only, with some absent. The table shows 100,000 to 120,000 clones, with 88% occurring only once. The material sequenced was peripheral blood, taken on day 0 of AZD1222 vaccination. The receptors derive from an adult in good health.

The chain couples TRBV6-4 to TRBJ2-2, with D possibly called TRBD1 or TRBD2 (6 bases each). V lost 11 bases, J lost 0 bases, and 13 bases lay in between. CDR1 and CDR2 (germline): MRHNA, SNTAGT. This CDR3 is built from 14 residues. This CDR3 is CASKGGANTGELFF. Here the CDR3 DNA reads TGTGCCTCCAAGGGGGGCGCGAACACCGGGGAGCTGTTTTTT.

The rearrangement joins TRBV7-9 to TRBJ2-1; possibly TRBD2 for D (6 bases). Germline V gives CDR1 SEHNR, CDR2 FQNEAQ (reference sequence). The length of the CDR3 is 17 residues. Deletions cut 5 bases from V and 3 bases from J, with 20 bases between. DNA of the CDR3: TGTGCCAGCAGCAGAACGCCGGGAGATGGGGGCTACAATGAGCAGTTCTTC. Translating it yields CASSRTPGDGGYNEQFF.

The rearrangement uses TRBV7-9 and TRBJ2-1; TRBD2 is a possible D gene (6 bases). The CDR3 has 14 residues. Trimming removed 0 bases from V and 9 bases from J, with 12 bases in between. In germline, CDR1 is SEHNR, CDR2 FQNEAQ (reference sequence). The CDR3 bases are TGTGCCAGCAGCTTAGCGGGACTGCGCGGTGAGCAGTTCTTC. Amino acid sequence: CASSLAGLRGEQFF.

The chain joins TRBV12-5 to TRBJ1-2; 9 nucleotides line up with TRBD1. The CDR3 is 16 residues long. V dropped 1 base and J dropped 2; count of bases not matched to a gene: 5. CDR1 and CDR2 from the germline V gene are LGHNT and FRNRAP. CDR3 in DNA: TGTGCTAGTGGTTTGGGGACGACAGGGGGAAACTATGGCTACACCTTC. It codes for CASGLGTTGGNYGYTF. Full variable domain (remainder filled in from reference TRBV12-5 and TRBJ1-2): DARVTQTPRHKVTEMGQEVTMRCQPILGHNTVFWYRQTMMQGLELLAYFRNRAPLDDSGMPKDRFSAEMPDATLATLKIQPSEPRDSAVYFCASGLGTTGGNYGYTFGSGTRLTVV.

The genes are TRBV27 and TRBJ1-1, with D maybe TRBD1 (6 bases). This CDR3 has 14 residues. Trimming removed 5 bases at V and 6 bases at J, with 16 bases between. Looked up from germline, CDR1 is MNHEY and CDR2 is SMNVEV (reference sequence). CDR3 sequence: CASSVQGYNAEAFF. CDR3 sequence (DNA): TGTGCCAGCAGTGTACAGGGTTATAACGCTGAAGCTTTCTTT.

The chain carries TRBV19 and TRBJ1-1; D is unclear. The length of the CDR3 is 15 residues. CDR1 LNHDA and CDR2 SQIVND come from the germline V gene (reference sequence). V was clipped by 6 bases and J by 6 bases, with 20 bases between them. The CDR3: CASSIVQKRGPEAFF. Here the CDR3 DNA reads TGTGCCAGTAGCATTGTTCAGAAGCGCGGGCCTGAAGCTTTCTTT. The variable domain in full, with the rest retrieved from reference TRBV19 and TRBJ1-1, is DGGITQSPKYLFRKEGQNVTLSCEQNLNHDAMYWYRQDPGQGLRLIYYSQIVNDFQKGDIAEGYSVSREKKESFPLTVTSAQKNPTAFYLCASSIVQKRGPEAFFGQGTRLTVV.

V and J are TRBV7-2 and TRBJ2-7; no definite D call. Germline lookup yields CDR1 SGHTA and CDR2 FQGNSA. With 2 bases removed from V and 3 bases from J, the gap between germline ends came to 8 bases. The CDR3 totals 13 residues. The CDR3 coding sequence is TGTGCCAGCAGCTTATTTTCAGGCTACGAGCAGTACTTC. Protein: CASSLFSGYEQYF.

The chain combines TRBV3-1 (or the pseudogene TRBV3-2) with TRBJ2-1; no definite D call. The germline V gene encodes CDR1 LGHDT and CDR2 YNNKEL (reference sequence). The CDR3 totals 15 residues. Trimming removed 3 bases at V and 3 bases at J, with 12 bases between. CDR3 coding DNA: TGTGCCAGCAGCCAGGCAGGAGAAAACTACAATGAGCAGTTCTTC. As protein: CASSQAGENYNEQFF.

Only one count was recorded for this clone. V is TRBV30 and J is TRBJ2-7; no reliable D call. Trimming removed 0 bases at V and 5 bases at J, with 14 bases between. The CDR3 extends over 14 amino acids. CDR1 is GTSNPN and CDR2 is SVGIG in the germline V gene (reference sequence). This CDR3 reads CAWSVFRPPHEQYF. CDR3 coding DNA: TGTGCCTGGAGTGTATTTCGGCCCCCCCACGAGCAGTACTTC. Filled out from reference TRBV30 and TRBJ2-7, the complete variable domain reads SQTIHQWPATLVQPVGSPLSLECTVEGTSNPNLYWYRQAAGRGLQLLFYSVGIGQISSEVPQNLSASRPQDRQFILSSKKLLLSDSGFYLCAWSVFRPPHEQYFGPGTRLTVT.

The V and J genes are TRBV4-1 and TRBJ1-1; 8 positions agree with TRBD1. V lost 3 bases and J lost 0; bases outside the gene matches: 3. Germline values: CDR1 MGHRA, CDR2 YSYEKL. This CDR3 contains 15 residues. The CDR3 nucleotides are TGCGCCAGCAGCCAGGTGGGACAGGTGAACACTGAAGCTTTCTTT. It specifies CASSQVGQVNTEAFF.

The chain employs TRBV6-5 and TRBJ1-1; D is unresolved. V was trimmed by 7 bases and J by 2 bases, leaving 11 bases between them. Germline V gives CDR1 MNHEY, CDR2 SVGAGI. The CDR3 covers 13 residues. The CDR3 loop reads CASTSRRNTEAFF. CDR3 bases: TGTGCCAGCACCTCACGGAGAAACACTGAAGCTTTCTTT.

The V call is TRBV5-1, the J call TRBJ2-7; 11 nucleotides align to TRBD2. Per germline, CDR1 SGHRS and CDR2 YFSETQ. There are 14 residues in the CDR3. V lost 5 bases to trimming and J lost 3 bases; unmatched junction nucleotides: 4. CDR3 loop: CASRLAGDYYEQYF. For the CDR3, the DNA is TGCGCCAGCAGACTAGCGGGAGACTACTACGAGCAGTACTTC. The complete variable domain, with remaining parts taken from reference TRBV5-1 and TRBJ2-7, reads KAGVTQTPRYLIKTRGQQVTLSCSPISGHRSVSWYQQTPGQGLQFLFEYFSETQRNKGNFPGRFSGRQFSNSRSEMNVSTLELGDSALYLCASRLAGDYYEQYFGPGTRLTVT.

The chain has TRBV5-1 and TRBJ2-7, with TRBD1 identical over 7 bases. The length of the CDR3 is 15 residues. Per the germline V gene, CDR1 is SGHRS and CDR2 is YFSETQ. The J segment lost 5 bases and the V segment lost 2 bases, leaving 10 bases of the junction unmatched. The CDR3 loop reads CASSLNRGTADEQYF. DNA of the CDR3: TGCGCCAGCAGCTTAAACAGGGGTACGGCCGACGAGCAGTACTTC.

CDR3 nucleotides: TGTGCCAGCTCAAAAAAAACAGGGTTGGGGGGAGATACGCAGTATTTT. Its protein is CASSKKTGLGGDTQYF. V gene TRBV19 combines with J gene TRBJ2-3, with D possibly called TRBD1 or TRBD2 (6 bases each). From germline, CDR1 is LNHDA and CDR2 SQIVND (reference sequence). Between the trimmed V and J ends, which lost 9 bases and 5 bases, there was a span of 24 bases. The CDR3 totals 16 residues.

For this clone: In the same sample, other DNA sequences code for this CDR3. V and J are TRBV19 and TRBJ1-1; no definite D call. V lost 1 base and J 4 bases, leaving 10 bases between the germline ends. The CDR3 totals 14 residues. The germline V gene has CDR1 LNHDA and CDR2 SQIVND (reference sequence). CDR3 protein: CASSIGRGGTEAFF. CDR3 DNA: TGTGCCAGTAGTATAGGTCGGGGAGGCACTGAAGCTTTCTTT.

The chain recombines TRBV5-1 with TRBJ1-1; D call uncertain. The germline CDR1 and CDR2 sequences are SGHRS and YFSETQ. With 3 bases removed from V and 5 bases from J, the gap between germline ends came to 14 bases. This CDR3 spans 14 amino acids. CDR3 in amino acids: CASSSAGRSTEAFF. DNA of the CDR3: TGCGCCAGCAGCTCCGCGGGCCGGTCGACTGAAGCTTTCTTT.

The V and J genes are TRBV7-9 and TRBJ1-1, with D maybe TRBD1 (6 bases). Trimming left V 5 bases short and J 1 base short, with 8 bases between. The CDR3 loop spans 13 amino acids. Looked up from germline, CDR1 is SEHNR and CDR2 is FQNEAQ (reference sequence). The CDR3 reads CASSQGGNTEAFF. CDR3 sequence (DNA): TGTGCCAGCAGCCAAGGGGGGAACACTGAAGCTTTCTTT.

This clone turned up a few times. DNA of the CDR3: TGTGCCAGCAGCTTTGAGCACTCTTCGGGTTCACCCCTCCACTTT. Residues: CASSFEHSSGSPLHF. This chain connects TRBV7-9 to TRBJ1-6; unclear D gene. This CDR3 contains 15 residues. V was pared by 3 bases and J by 9 bases, with 15 bases between. In germline, CDR1 is SEHNR, CDR2 FQNEAQ (reference sequence).

V gene TRBV6-5 combines with J gene TRBJ2-1; a possible D gene is TRBD2 (5 bases). The V and J ends lost 10 bases and 4 bases respectively, with 14 bases between them. Germline V gives CDR1 MNHEY, CDR2 SVGAGI. CDR3 length: 13 residues. The CDR3 DNA reads TGTGCCACCACCCGGCCGGGGTACAATGAGCAGTTCTTC. Its protein is CATTRPGYNEQFF.

This chain links TRBV29-1 with TRBJ1-1; D ambiguous. V shed 4 bases and J shed 4 bases, with 7 bases lying between them. Germline V gene lookup returns CDR1 SQVTM and CDR2 ANQGSEA. This CDR3 is 11 amino acids long. The CDR3 bases are TGCAGCGTTGCTCCAGGCACTGAAGCTTTCTTT. Amino acid sequence: CSVAPGTEAFF.

This rearrangement joins TRBV2 to TRBJ2-1, with 7 bases that match TRBD2. Germline V gene sequence: CDR1 SNHLY, CDR2 FYNNEI. J was trimmed by 4 bases and V by 6 bases; bases with no gene match: 3. CDR3 length equals 13 residues. This chain's CDR3 is CASRLAVYNEQFF. The CDR3 nucleotides are TGTGCCAGCAGGCTAGCGGTGTACAATGAGCAGTTCTTC.

Concerning this clone itself: A read error may produce the germline difference seen at one junction end. This chain links TRBV7-9 with TRBJ1-1; D uncertain. CDR1 SEHNR and CDR2 FQNEAQ come from the germline V gene (reference sequence). CDR3 length: 14 amino acids. CDR3 loop: CASILVTVNTEAFF. The CDR3 bases are TGTGCCAGCATCTTAGTTACGGTGAACACTGAAGCTTTCTTT.

The chain links TRBV29-1 to TRBJ1-2; 7 bases line up with TRBD1. J lost 6 bases, V lost 7 bases, and 20 bases had no gene match. In germline, CDR1 is SQVTM, CDR2 ANQGSEA. The CDR3 extends over 16 amino acids. The CDR3 reads CSALHPRQGVNDGYTF. The CDR3 DNA sequence: TGCAGCGCCCTCCACCCCCGGCAGGGGGTGAACGATGGCTACACCTTC.

The rearrangement links TRBV3-1 (or the pseudogene TRBV3-2) to TRBJ2-1; possible D gene TRBD1, 5 bases. Germline assignment: CDR1 LGHDT and CDR2 YNNKEL (reference sequence). Trimming took off 4 bases at V and 7 bases at J, with 8 bases between the two ends. The CDR3 runs 12 residues. CDR3 amino acids: CASSRQGNEQFF. CDR3 coding DNA: TGTGCCAGCAGCCGTCAGGGAAATGAGCAGTTCTTC.

This chain's CDR3 is CASSPFPTGTGAQAFF. The CDR3 DNA reads TGTGCCAGCTCACCATTCCCAACCGGGACAGGGGCCCAAGCTTTCTTT. The chain couples TRBV18 to TRBJ1-1, with 10 bases aligning to TRBD1. The CDR3 covers 16 residues. From germline, CDR1 is KGHSH and CDR2 LQKENI. Trimming took 2 bases from V and 9 from J; bases not matched to a gene: 12.

This chain joins TRBV29-1 and TRBJ2-7, with D maybe TRBD1 (5 bases). Trimming shortened V by 0 bases and J by 1 base, and 10 bases separated the two germline ends. The CDR3 is made up of 14 amino acids. Germline values: CDR1 SQVTM, CDR2 ANQGSEA. CDR3 loop: CSVEDGQGSYEQYF. CDR3 sequence (DNA): TGCAGCGTTGAAGATGGTCAGGGATCCTACGAGCAGTACTTC.

The chain joins TRBV3-1 (or the pseudogene TRBV3-2) to TRBJ1-3; 8 nucleotides line up with TRBD1. The CDR3 consists of 15 residues. Trimming cost V 5 bases and J 2 bases; bases outside gene matches: 5. The germline CDR1 and CDR2 sequences are LGHDT and YNNKEL (reference sequence). CDR3 in amino acids: CASSLGQATGNTIYF. CDR3 coding DNA: TGTGCCAGCAGCTTGGGACAGGCAACTGGAAACACCATATATTTT.

The chain joins TRBV25-1 to TRBJ1-1, with a weak D call TRBD1 (5 bases). Germline CDR1 and CDR2: MGHDK and SYGVNS. There are 13 residues in the CDR3. The ends were cut back, 7 bases at V and 1 base at J, with 10 bases in the middle. This CDR3 is CASTAGGNTEAFF. The CDR3 DNA follows: TGTGCCAGCACCGCGGGGGGGAACACTGAAGCTTTCTTT.

This chain links TRBV14 with TRBJ1-1; perhaps TRBD1 as D (6 bases). This CDR3 is 15 amino acids long. V lost 3 bases and J lost 6, with 17 bases in between. The germline CDR1 and CDR2 sequences are SGHDN and FVKESK. CDR3 sequence reads: CASSHPPRGRAEAFF. In DNA, the CDR3 is TGTGCCAGCAGCCACCCTCCCAGGGGCAGGGCTGAAGCTTTCTTT.

This clone was seen once. The chain carries TRBV5-1 and TRBJ1-2; TRBD1 agrees at 8 bases. The CDR3 is 16 amino acids. The ends lost 0 bases at V and 6 bases at J; junction bases unmatched: 10. Per germline, CDR1 SGHRS and CDR2 YFSETQ. CDR3 residues: CASSLVGQGPLHGYTF. For the CDR3, the DNA is TGCGCCAGCAGCTTGGTTGGACAGGGACCACTCCATGGCTACACCTTC.